Included here is one T cell receptor (beta chain) sequence, with context. Antigen unknown. V gave up 3 bases and J gave up 5 bases, with 14 bases separating them. Per the germline V gene, CDR1 is SGHDN and CDR2 is FVKESK. This CDR3 has 14 residues. These data originate in a study of brain T cells in children with intractable seizures. Only in-frame clones appear in the TCRdb table, and some are missing; sequencing was by immunoSEQ multiplex PCR. The sample holds about 110,000 clones, around 94% seen once. Study results and caveats: HCMV serostatus was not known, and viral specificity came from CDR3 similarity only. Absence of clones before surgery may stem from lower sequencing depth.

At least one anti-epileptic drug was given before surgery. This material consisted of peripheral blood, taken at surgery. The TCR was taken from a boy under three years old with hemimegalencephaly and intractable seizures. The gene calls are TRBV14 and TRBJ2-7; D call uncertain. CDR3 DNA: TGTGCCAGCAGCCACTCCCTTGGGTTACACGAGCAGTACTTC. Translation: CASSHSLGLHEQYF.